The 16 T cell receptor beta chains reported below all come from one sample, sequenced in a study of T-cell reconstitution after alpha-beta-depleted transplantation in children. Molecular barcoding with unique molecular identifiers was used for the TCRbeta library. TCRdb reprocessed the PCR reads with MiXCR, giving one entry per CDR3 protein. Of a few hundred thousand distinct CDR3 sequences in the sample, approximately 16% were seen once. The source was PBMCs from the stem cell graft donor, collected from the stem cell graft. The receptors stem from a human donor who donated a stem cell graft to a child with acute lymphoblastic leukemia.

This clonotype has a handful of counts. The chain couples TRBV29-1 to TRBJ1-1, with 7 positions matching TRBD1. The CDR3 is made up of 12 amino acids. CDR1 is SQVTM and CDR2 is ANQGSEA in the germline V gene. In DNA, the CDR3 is TGCAGTATCGGGACAGTCAACACTGAAGCTTTCTTT. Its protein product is CSIGTVNTEAFF.

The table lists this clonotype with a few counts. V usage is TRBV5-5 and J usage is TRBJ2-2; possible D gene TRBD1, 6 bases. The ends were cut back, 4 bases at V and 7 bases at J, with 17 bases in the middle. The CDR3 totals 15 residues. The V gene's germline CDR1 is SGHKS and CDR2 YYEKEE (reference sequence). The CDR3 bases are TGTGCCAGCAGCCACTACGACAGGATCGACGGGGAGCTGTTTTTT. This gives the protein CASSHYDRIDGELFF.

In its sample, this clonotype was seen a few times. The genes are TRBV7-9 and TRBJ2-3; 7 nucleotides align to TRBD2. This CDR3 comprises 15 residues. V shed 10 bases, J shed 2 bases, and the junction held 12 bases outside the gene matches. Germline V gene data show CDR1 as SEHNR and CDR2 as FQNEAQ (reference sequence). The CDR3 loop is CAITPSLADTDTQYF. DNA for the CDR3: TGTGCCATCACACCTAGCCTAGCGGACACAGATACGCAGTATTTT.

The CDR3: CSARGAGVLDTQYF. The CDR3 nucleotides are TGCAGTGCTAGAGGTGCGGGAGTTCTAGATACGCAGTATTTT. This chain connects TRBV20-1 to TRBJ2-3; the match to TRBD2 covers 7 bases. The germline gives CDR1 DFQATT, CDR2 SNEGSKA (reference sequence). The V segment lost 1 base and the J segment 5 bases; nucleotides outside the gene matches: 6. The CDR3 runs to 14 residues.

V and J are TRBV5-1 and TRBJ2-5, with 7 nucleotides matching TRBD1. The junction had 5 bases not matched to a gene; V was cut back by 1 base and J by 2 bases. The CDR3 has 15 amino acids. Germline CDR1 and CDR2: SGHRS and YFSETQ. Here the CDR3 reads CASSLYGRGQETQYF. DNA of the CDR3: TGCGCCAGCAGCTTGTACGGCAGGGGGCAAGAGACCCAGTACTTC.

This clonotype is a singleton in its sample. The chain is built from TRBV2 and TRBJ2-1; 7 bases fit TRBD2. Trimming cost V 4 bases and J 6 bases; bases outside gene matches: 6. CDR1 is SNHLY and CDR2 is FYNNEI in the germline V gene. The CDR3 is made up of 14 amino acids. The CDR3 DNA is TGTGCCAGCAGTGCGACAGCGGGGAGCAATGAGCAGTTCTTC. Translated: CASSATAGSNEQFF.

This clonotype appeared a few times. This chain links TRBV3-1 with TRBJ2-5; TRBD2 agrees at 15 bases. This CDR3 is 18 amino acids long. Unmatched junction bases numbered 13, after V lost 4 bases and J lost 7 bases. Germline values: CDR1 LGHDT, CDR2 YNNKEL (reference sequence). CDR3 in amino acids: CASSRGTSGRFPTWTQYF. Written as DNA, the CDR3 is TGTGCCAGCAGCCGAGGGACTAGCGGGAGGTTTCCAACGTGGACCCAGTACTTC.

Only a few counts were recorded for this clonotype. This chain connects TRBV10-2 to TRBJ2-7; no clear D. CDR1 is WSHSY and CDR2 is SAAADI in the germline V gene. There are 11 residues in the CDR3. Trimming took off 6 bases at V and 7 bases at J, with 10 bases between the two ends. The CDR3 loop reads CASRDLGEQYF. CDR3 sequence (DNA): TGCGCCAGCAGGGATCTCGGGGAGCAGTACTTC.

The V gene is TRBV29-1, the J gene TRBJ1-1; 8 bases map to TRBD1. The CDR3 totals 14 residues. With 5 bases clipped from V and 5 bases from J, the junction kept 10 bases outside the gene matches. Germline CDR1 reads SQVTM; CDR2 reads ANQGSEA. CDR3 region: CSVLTGQGRTEAFF. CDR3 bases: TGCAGCGTTCTTACCGGACAGGGACGGACTGAAGCTTTCTTT.

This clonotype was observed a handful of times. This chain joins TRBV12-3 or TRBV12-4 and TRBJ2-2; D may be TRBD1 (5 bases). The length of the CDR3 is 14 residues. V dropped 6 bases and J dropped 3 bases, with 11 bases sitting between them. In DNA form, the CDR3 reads TGTGCCAGCAGCAGGGTTACGGACACCGGGGAGCTGTTTTTT. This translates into CASSRVTDTGELFF.

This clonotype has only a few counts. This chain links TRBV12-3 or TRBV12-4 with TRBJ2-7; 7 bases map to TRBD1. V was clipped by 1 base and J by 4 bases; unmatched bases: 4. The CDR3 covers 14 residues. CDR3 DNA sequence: TGTGCCAGCAGTTTAGTGGACAGGATGTACGAGCAGTACTTC. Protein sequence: CASSLVDRMYEQYF.

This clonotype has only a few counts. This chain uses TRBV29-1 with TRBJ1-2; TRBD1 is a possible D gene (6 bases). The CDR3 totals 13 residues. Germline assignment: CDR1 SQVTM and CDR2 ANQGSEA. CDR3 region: CGARGGRSYGYTF. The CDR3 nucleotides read TGCGGGGCCCGTGGGGGGCGCAGCTATGGCTACACCTTC.

The chain's CDR3 is CSARDHGGDGNTIYF. DNA for the CDR3: TGCAGTGCTAGAGATCATGGGGGTGACGGAAACACCATATATTTT. The genes are TRBV20-1 and TRBJ1-3; a weak D match, TRBD1 (5 bases). The germline CDR1 and CDR2 sequences are DFQATT and SNEGSKA (reference sequence). V lost 0 bases and J lost 4, with 13 bases in between. CDR3 size: 15 residues.

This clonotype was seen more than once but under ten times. The CDR3 bases are TGTGCCAGCAGTTTCGTTCCCACCTACGAGCAGTACTTC. Translating gives CASSFVPTYEQYF. The chain is built from TRBV12-3 or TRBV12-4 and TRBJ2-7, with unresolved D. The CDR3 consists of 13 residues. The V gene lost 3 bases and the J gene lost 2 bases, with 8 bases spanning the gap.

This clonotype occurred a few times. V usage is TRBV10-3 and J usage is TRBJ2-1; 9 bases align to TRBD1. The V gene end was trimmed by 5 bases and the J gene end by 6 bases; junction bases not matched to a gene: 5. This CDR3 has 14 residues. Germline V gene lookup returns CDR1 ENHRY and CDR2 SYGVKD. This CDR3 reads CAISWGQGSNEQFF. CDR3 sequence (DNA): TGTGCCATCAGTTGGGGACAGGGATCCAATGAGCAGTTCTTC.

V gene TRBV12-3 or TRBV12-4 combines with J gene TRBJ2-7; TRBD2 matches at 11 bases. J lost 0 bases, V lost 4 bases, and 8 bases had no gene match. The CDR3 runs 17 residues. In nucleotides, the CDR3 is TGTGCCAGCAGTTCCACCGCTAGCGGGAGGAGCTCCTACGAGCAGTACTTC. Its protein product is CASSSTASGRSSYEQYF.